The 30 T cell receptor beta chains below all came from one sample that was sequenced in a study of CD8 T cells in ankylosing spondylitis. In TCRdb, the 5' RACE reads were re-called with MiXCR into one record per CDR3 protein. The sample includes 150,000 or so distinct CDR3 sequences, approximately 10% seen only once; the top ten take almost 30%. The specimen was blood, either unsorted or a sorted T cell fraction (not recorded which). The receptors here all came from a male donor with ankylosing spondylitis or in good health (not recorded which).

With regard to this clonotype: A much larger clonotype is one base distant, so this may be a read error. This chain connects TRBV19 to TRBJ2-1; tentative D call: TRBD1 (7 bases). The CDR3 covers 16 residues. Germline CDR1 and CDR2: LNHDA and SQIVND (reference sequence). With 6 bases removed from V and 8 bases from J, the gap between germline ends came to 23 bases. This chain's CDR3 is CASSRLRDSGHDEQFF. As DNA, the CDR3 is TGTGCCAGTAGCCGCCTCCGGGACAGCGGGCACGATGAGCAGTTCTTC.

There are many counts of this clonotype. This chain joins TRBV7-8 and TRBJ2-1; 10 bases fit TRBD2. Trimming cost V 2 bases and J 8 bases; bases outside gene matches: 15. The germline CDR1 and CDR2 sequences are SGHVS and FQNEAQ. CDR3 length: 18 amino acids. CDR3 sequence reads: CASSLYHSLAGVRYEQFF. In DNA form, the CDR3 reads TGTGCCAGCAGCTTATACCACTCGCTAGCGGGAGTCAGGTATGAGCAGTTCTTC.

This clonotype has at least ten counts. The chain recombines TRBV15 with TRBJ1-1; D is uncertain. The CDR3 runs to 15 residues. The V and J ends lost 1 base and 0 bases respectively, with 9 bases between them. From germline, CDR1 is LNHNV and CDR2 YYDKDF (reference sequence). CDR3 sequence: CATSRGGRMNTEAFF. In nucleotides, the CDR3 is TGTGCCACCAGCAGAGGAGGGAGGATGAACACTGAAGCTTTCTTT.

This clonotype was recorded many times. The chain joins TRBV12-3 or TRBV12-4 to TRBJ1-1, with unresolved D. This CDR3 spans 13 amino acids. V lost 6 bases to trimming and J lost 1 base, with 9 bases between them. CDR3 in amino acids: CASSRRRNTEAFF. CDR3 coding DNA: TGTGCCAGCAGCCGGAGGAGGAACACTGAAGCTTTCTTT.

The V gene is TRBV2, the J gene TRBJ2-7, with D tentatively TRBD1 (5 bases). Between the trimmed V and J ends, which lost 4 bases and 0 bases, there was a span of 7 bases. CDR1 is SNHLY and CDR2 is FYNNEI in the germline V gene. The CDR3 sequence is 13 residues long. Here the CDR3 reads CASSGQLSYEQYF. The CDR3 coding sequence is TGTGCCAGCAGTGGACAGCTCTCCTACGAGCAGTACTTC. Variable domain in full (rest from reference TRBV2 and TRBJ2-7): EPEVTQTPSHQVTQMGQEVILRCVPISNHLYFYWYRQILGQKVEFLVSFYNNEISEKSEIFDDQFSVERPDGSNFTLKIRSTKLEDSAMYFCASSGQLSYEQYFGPGTRLTVT.

This chain connects TRBV7-2 to TRBJ2-1; TRBD2 matches 8 bases. The germline V gene encodes CDR1 SGHTA and CDR2 FQGNSA. The CDR3 length is 16 residues. V was pared by 1 base and J by 10 bases, with 12 bases of the junction left unmatched. The CDR3: CASSLDGGGPVDEQFF. In DNA form, the CDR3 reads TGTGCCAGCAGCTTAGATGGCGGGGGGCCCGTGGACGAGCAGTTCTTC.

CDR3 loop: CATSRADRVIGYTF. The CDR3 nucleotides are TGTGCCACCAGCAGAGCAGACAGGGTGATTGGCTACACCTTC. This chain joins TRBV15 and TRBJ1-2; TRBD1 matches at 7 bases. J gave up 7 bases and V 1 base, and 6 bases lay outside the gene matches. Looked up from germline, CDR1 is LNHNV and CDR2 is YYDKDF (reference sequence). The CDR3 sequence is 14 residues long.

This clonotype was detected only a few times. The rearrangement uses TRBV20-1 and TRBJ1-4, with 12 bases aligning to TRBD1. Per the germline V gene, CDR1 is DFQATT and CDR2 is SNEGSKA (reference sequence). The CDR3 extends over 15 amino acids. J gave up 8 bases and V 0 bases, and 4 bases lay outside the gene matches. The CDR3 coding sequence is TGCAGTGCTAGAGATTTTGGGACAGGGGGCGAAAAACTGTTTTTT. Protein sequence: CSARDFGTGGEKLFF.

The sample holds many counts of this clonotype. The chain recombines TRBV5-5 with TRBJ2-2, with D uncertain. Germline CDR1 is SGHKS and CDR2 is YYEKEE (reference sequence). This CDR3 spans 15 amino acids. V was shortened by 2 bases and J by 6 bases, with 14 bases between the two germline ends. Here the CDR3 DNA reads TGTGCCAGCAGCTTCTTGACTCGAAACCCCGGGGAGCTGTTTTTT. Translating gives CASSFLTRNPGELFF.

This clonotype came up many times. CDR3 DNA sequence: TGTGCCAGCAGCTTGGTACGACAGGGCATGTCGAACTACACCTTC. This codes for CASSLVRQGMSNYTF. The chain is built from TRBV5-5 and TRBJ1-2, with 7 bases aligning to TRBD1. The CDR3 extends over 15 amino acids. Trimming removed 0 bases from V and 10 bases from J; junction bases left unmatched: 12. The germline V gene encodes CDR1 SGHKS and CDR2 YYEKEE (reference sequence).

This clonotype appeared a few times. V gene TRBV12-3 or TRBV12-4 combines with J gene TRBJ1-5; 11 bases agree with TRBD1. The CDR3 is 15 residues long. The V and J ends lost 1 base and 6 bases, in that order; junction bases with no gene match: 2. The CDR3 loop reads CASSLGTGGSQPQHF. Written as DNA, the CDR3 is TGTGCCAGCAGTTTAGGGACAGGGGGCAGTCAGCCCCAGCATTTT.

This clonotype was observed at least ten times. The genes are TRBV27 and TRBJ1-1; D not resolved. The germline gives CDR1 MNHEY, CDR2 SMNVEV (reference sequence). Trimming took 8 bases from V and 5 from J, leaving 12 bases between them. The CDR3 contains 12 residues. The CDR3 sequence: CASWGGGTEAFF. The CDR3 DNA reads as TGTGCCAGCTGGGGAGGTGGGACTGAAGCTTTCTTT.

This clonotype appeared many times. The V and J genes are TRBV7-2 and TRBJ2-2; the D call may be TRBD1 or TRBD2 (5 bases each). Germline lookup yields CDR1 SGHTA and CDR2 FQGNSA. There are 17 residues in the CDR3. With 7 bases removed from V and 3 bases from J, the gap between germline ends came to 21 bases. The CDR3 is CASTPTQGRGYTGELFF. CDR3 in DNA: TGTGCCAGCACCCCGACCCAGGGACGAGGCTACACCGGGGAGCTGTTTTTT. Using reference TRBV7-2 and TRBJ2-2 for the parts outside the CDR3, the full variable domain is GAGVSQSPSNKVTEKGKDVELRCDPISGHTALYWYRQSLGQGLEFLIYFQGNSAPDKSGLPSDRFSAERTGGSVSTLTIQRTQQEDSAVYLCASTPTQGRGYTGELFFGEGSRLTVL.

The chain links TRBV15 to TRBJ2-1; perhaps TRBD2 as D (6 bases). V shed 1 base and J shed 9 bases, with 22 bases lying between them. There are 17 residues in the CDR3. Germline values: CDR1 LNHNV, CDR2 YYDKDF (reference sequence). The CDR3 DNA reads as TGTGCCACCAGCAGAGTATTCGGGACTTTGGGAGGAGGTGAGCAGTTCTTC. This sequence encodes CATSRVFGTLGGGEQFF.

This clonotype was seen a handful of times. The chain carries TRBV6-1 and TRBJ2-4; D is uncertain. With 6 bases removed from V and 1 base from J, the gap between germline ends came to 16 bases. The germline CDR1 and CDR2 sequences are MNHNS and SASEGT. This CDR3 is built from 16 residues. The CDR3 sequence is CASSRVAPLAKNIQYF. In nucleotides, the CDR3 is TGTGCCAGCAGCCGCGTGGCCCCCCTGGCCAAAAACATTCAGTACTTC.

In this sample, this clonotype turned up many times. The chain couples TRBV7-8 to TRBJ1-4; no firm D call. There are 16 residues in the CDR3. Germline CDR1 and CDR2: SGHVS and FQNEAQ. Trimming took 2 bases from V and 5 from J, leaving 15 bases between them. In DNA form, the CDR3 reads TGTGCCAGCAGCTTACTTCGATCGGCAAGCAATGAAAAACTGTTTTTT. Translating gives CASSLLRSASNEKLFF.

The rearrangement joins TRBV5-8 to TRBJ1-1, with D uncertain. This CDR3 is built from 14 residues. CDR1 is SGHTS and CDR2 is YDEGEE in the germline V gene. V lost 3 bases and J 3 bases, leaving 12 bases between the germline ends. The CDR3 reads CASSSRLLYTEAFF. The CDR3 coding sequence is TGTGCCAGCAGCTCCAGGCTCCTCTACACTGAAGCTTTCTTT. The full variable domain, in which reference TRBV5-8 and TRBJ1-1 provide the parts outside the CDR3, is EAGVTQSPTHLIKTRGQQATLRCSPISGHTSVYWYQQALGLGLQFLLWYDEGEERNRGNFPPRFSGRQFPNYSSELNVNALELEDSALYLCASSSRLLYTEAFFGQGTRLTVV.

There are many counts of this clonotype. This chain links TRBV12-3 or TRBV12-4 with TRBJ1-4; TRBD1 matches 7 bases. The CDR3 spans 15 residues. V was pared by 6 bases and J by 0 bases, with 4 bases of the junction left unmatched. The DNA for the CDR3 is TGTGCCAGCAGCACAACAGGGGCAACTAATGAAAAACTGTTTTTT. Its protein product is CASSTTGATNEKLFF.

This clonotype was found many times. The chain joins TRBV20-1 to TRBJ2-1; maybe TRBD2 (5 bases). This CDR3 is 12 amino acids long. Germline-derived CDR1 and CDR2 are DFQATT and SNEGSKA (reference sequence). The V and J ends lost 4 bases and 4 bases respectively, with 8 bases between them. CDR3 bases: TGCAGTGCTAAAGTAGCGTACAATGAGCAGTTCTTC. Translation gives CSAKVAYNEQFF.

This clonotype occurred many times. CDR3: CASSLEQGQGNYGYTF. In DNA, the CDR3 is TGCGCCAGCAGCTTGGAACAAGGACAGGGAAACTATGGCTACACCTTC. The chain links TRBV5-1 to TRBJ1-2; 8 bases line up with TRBD1. V was pared by 0 bases and J by 2 bases, with 6 bases of the junction left unmatched. There are 16 residues in the CDR3. Germline V gives CDR1 SGHRS, CDR2 YFSETQ.

The chain couples TRBV7-2 to TRBJ1-2; no definite D call. Germline CDR1 and CDR2: SGHTA and FQGNSA. The germline V and J ends were trimmed by 4 bases and 7 bases, with 13 bases remaining between them. The CDR3 loop spans 13 amino acids. This CDR3 is CASSSAWSVGYTF. The DNA for the CDR3 is TGTGCCAGCAGCTCAGCGTGGTCAGTTGGCTACACCTTC.

At least ten counts were recorded for this clonotype. This sequence joins TRBV20-1 and TRBJ1-3; D is ambiguous. Germline CDR1 is DFQATT and CDR2 is SNEGSKA (reference sequence). Trimming stripped 3 bases from V and 7 bases from J, with 13 bases between. The CDR3 totals 13 residues. The DNA of the CDR3 is TGCAGTGCTAGTGCGGCCGAACTCAACACCATATATTTT. Translating gives CSASAAELNTIYF.

This clonotype turned up a few times. CDR3 in amino acids: CAISKTQVSAEAFF. Here the CDR3 DNA reads TGTGCCATCAGTAAGACCCAGGTATCGGCTGAAGCTTTCTTT. The genes are TRBV10-3 and TRBJ1-1; D remains unclear. Trimming shortened V by 5 bases and J by 6 bases, and 16 bases separated the two germline ends. The CDR3 contains 14 residues. Germline CDR1 and CDR2: ENHRY and SYGVKD.

The sample holds one count of this clonotype. Because it lacks the conserved phenylalanine or tryptophan at the end, this CDR3 is likely a read error. The genes are TRBV6-1 and TRBJ1-4, with a tentative D call TRBD1 (6 bases). Germline V CDR1 and CDR2: MNHNS, SASEGT. The CDR3 has 14 residues. V lost 8 bases, J lost 4 bases, and 14 bases lay in between. CDR3 residues: CASGPSGVNEKLFS. CDR3 DNA sequence: TGTGCCAGCGGCCCTTCAGGGGTTAATGAAAAACTGTTTTCT.

The sample holds many counts of this clonotype. The gene calls are TRBV6-2 or TRBV6-3 and TRBJ2-7; D might be TRBD1 (6 bases). The CDR3 is 14 residues long. Germline V lookup: CDR1 MNHEY, CDR2 SVGEGT. The V end was cut by 6 bases, the J end by 2 bases, with 14 bases between. DNA of the CDR3: TGTGCCAGCAGGTCCGACAGGTTCACCTACGAGCAGTACTTC. As protein: CASRSDRFTYEQYF.

Written as DNA, the CDR3 is TGTGCCAGCAGTCCAGCTACAGTAAACTATGGCTACACCTTC. Translated: CASSPATVNYGYTF. The chain links TRBV12-3 or TRBV12-4 to TRBJ1-2; D call uncertain. CDR3 size: 14 residues. Trimming took 5 bases from V and 2 from J, leaving 12 bases between them.

The V gene is TRBV20-1, the J gene TRBJ2-1, with 8 bases aligning to TRBD2. J gave up 4 bases and V 6 bases, and 14 bases lay outside the gene matches. CDR1 is DFQATT, CDR2 SNEGSKA, per germline (reference sequence). The CDR3 length is 16 residues. As DNA, the CDR3 is TGCAGTGCCGCCACCCCAGGCGGGGGGACTTACAATGAGCAGTTCTTC. The encoded protein is CSAATPGGGTYNEQFF.

At least ten counts were recorded for this clonotype. The chain has TRBV3-1 and TRBJ2-7; 8 nucleotides line up with TRBD1. The CDR3 is 14 amino acids. Losses at the gene ends were 0 bases for V and 6 bases for J; bases not matched to a gene: 4. Germline V gene data show CDR1 as LGHDT and CDR2 as YNNKEL (reference sequence). The CDR3, as DNA: TGTGCCAGCAGCCAAGAAGGACAGGGCCGCGAGCAGTACTTC. Encoded protein: CASSQEGQGREQYF.

J is TRBJ2-1 and V is TRBV7-9; TRBD1 agrees at 8 bases. CDR1 is SEHNR and CDR2 is FQNEAQ in the germline V gene (reference sequence). This CDR3 contains 17 residues. Trimming took 5 bases from V and 2 from J; bases not matched to a gene: 11. DNA of the CDR3: TGTGCCAGCAGCCCAGGCAATCCGGACAGGGCCTACAATGAGCAGTTCTTC. Protein sequence: CASSPGNPDRAYNEQFF.

This clonotype was detected ten times or more. The rearrangement joins TRBV6-4 to TRBJ2-2; D might be TRBD1 (5 bases). This CDR3 has 15 amino acids. The ends were cut back, 8 bases at V and 3 bases at J, with 16 bases in the middle. Germline assignment: CDR1 MRHNA and CDR2 SNTAGT. The CDR3 spells CASRNQGRDTGELFF. CDR3 coding DNA: TGTGCCAGCCGTAATCAGGGAAGGGACACCGGGGAGCTGTTTTTT.